In its sample, the clone carrying this TCR beta chain was seen once. The antigen remains unidentified. These data come from a study of T cell responses to AZD1222 COVID-19 vaccine. Findings of the study overall: Possibly, clonal diversity was underestimated; donors were largely white British and included more females.

Trimming took 2 bases from V and 7 from J, leaving 11 bases between them. This CDR3 has 13 amino acids. Using immunoSEQ multiplex PCR, the repertoire was profiled, and TCRdb retains in-frame clones only, with some absent. Of around 96,000 clones in the sample, about 93% were seen once. V gene TRBV12-3 or TRBV12-4 combines with J gene TRBJ2-5; D remains ambiguous. Source: peripheral blood, taken 28 days after the second AZD1222 dose. This TCR came from an adult who received the AZD1222 COVID-19 vaccine. The chain's CDR3 is CASSLPLRGTQYF. The CDR3, as DNA: TGTGCCAGCAGTTTACCCCTGAGAGGGACCCAGTACTTC.